These T cell receptor beta chains were read from a single sample in a study of cytotoxic CD8 clonotypes in ibrutinib-treated CLL. Generated by immunoSEQ multiplex PCR, the TCRdb table keeps only in-frame clones and is missing some. The table has about 150,000 clones, about 70% seen once; the top ten hold around 4.9%. Sequenced here: PBMCs, sampled after 24 months of ibrutinib treatment. Receptor source: a human donor with chronic lymphocytic leukemia. Each CDR3 is given with its conserved first and last residue. A D gene is named only where the DNA matches it firmly. The size of a clone is reported for some rows only, either as once, few or many, or as a class for expanded clones.

v_gene	j_gene	abundance	d_gene	CDR3nt	CDR3aa
TRBV18	TRBJ2-2	-	-	TGTGCCAGCTCCCAATATTCCACCGGGGAGCTGTTTTTT	CASSQYSTGELFF
TRBV4-2	TRBJ1-1	-	TRBD1	TGTGCCAGCAGCCAGGGCGACAGGGCCACTGAAGCTTTCTTT	CASSQGDRATEAFF
TRBV6-5	TRBJ2-5	-	-	TGTGCCAGCATGCGGGGGCGCGGAACCCAGTACTTC	CASMRGRGTQYF
TRBV6-5	TRBJ2-5	few	TRBD2	TGTGCCAGCAGCCCCACTAGCGGGGGGCAGGAGACCCAGTACTTC	CASSPTSGGQETQYF
TRBV5-3	TRBJ2-7	few	-	TGTGCCAGAAGCCCAACCAACTACGAGCAGTACTTC	CARSPTNYEQYF
TRBV7-3	TRBJ1-2	-	-	TGTGCCAGCAGCTTAAAAGGGGCCCCTATGGGCTACACCTTC	CASSLKGAPMGYTF
TRBV7-2	TRBJ1-5	few	-	TGTGCCAGCAGCACACAGAGTAGCAATCAGCCCCAGCATTTT	CASSTQSSNQPQHF
TRBV18	TRBJ2-1	-	TRBD2	TGTGCCAGCTCACCCCTAGCGGGGGGGTACAATGAGCAGTTCTTC	CASSPLAGGYNEQFF
TRBV30	TRBJ2-7	once	-	TGTACCTGGAGTGTAGGCCTCTACGAGCAGTACTTC	CTWSVGLYEQYF
TRBV10-3	TRBJ1-1	-	-	TGTGCCATCAGGCGGGGGATGAACACTGAAGCTTTCTTT	CAIRRGMNTEAFF
TRBV18	TRBJ2-7	-	-	TGTGCCAGCTCACCACCAGGGAAGAGCTCCTACGAGCAGTACTTC	CASSPPGKSSYEQYF
TRBV4-3	TRBJ2-7	many	-	TGCGCCAGCAGCCAAGATTGGGGAGGCGAGCAGTACTTC	CASSQDWGGEQYF
TRBV6-1	TRBJ2-7	-	-	TGTGCCAGCGGGGGGGCCTTAGGCTCCTACGAGCAGTACTTC	CASGGALGSYEQYF
TRBV7-3	TRBJ2-5	-	-	TGTGCCAGCAGCCGACAGCCCCAAGAGACCCAGTACTTC	CASSRQPQETQYF
TRBV5-1	TRBJ2-3	many	-	TGCGCCAGCCGCCTTTACGGGGACGTCGCAGATACGCAGTATTTT	CASRLYGDVADTQYF
TRBV11-3	TRBJ2-1	-	TRBD2	TGTGCCAGCAGCCCCCGGACTAGCAATGAGCAGTTCTTC	CASSPRTSNEQFF
TRBV27	TRBJ2-2	-	TRBD1	TGTGCCAGCGGGACAGGTCGGAACACCGGGGAGCTGTTTTTT	CASGTGRNTGELFF
TRBV6-1	TRBJ1-5	-	-	TGTGCCAGCAGTGCCGAGAGCGGGGGATGGAGCAATCAGCCCCAGCATTTT	CASSAESGGWSNQPQHF
TRBV7-8	TRBJ1-2	-	TRBD1	TGTGCCAGCAGCCCCGGGACAGGGTTTGGCTACACCTTC	CASSPGTGFGYTF
TRBV4-2	TRBJ2-7	-	TRBD2	TGTGCCAGCAGCCCTCGGGGCAGCGGGGGTGGTTACGAGCAGTACTTC	CASSPRGSGGGYEQYF
TRBV30	TRBJ1-4	-	-	TGTGCCTGGAGTCCCGCCAGGGAAAAACTGTTTTTT	CAWSPAREKLFF
TRBV19	TRBJ2-6	once	TRBD2	TGTGCCAGTGGGAGGGGTCTCTCTGGGGCCAACGTCCTGACTTTC	CASGRGLSGANVLTF
TRBV5-1	TRBJ1-6	-	TRBD1	TGCGCCAGCAGCGTGGACAGGGGATCACCCCTCCACTTT	CASSVDRGSPLHF
TRBV9	TRBJ2-5	-	TRBD2	TGTGCCAGCAGCGTAGAGGGACTAGCGATCGAGACCCAGTACTTC	CASSVEGLAIETQYF
TRBV6-1	TRBJ1-5	-	-	TGTGCCAGCAAGGAGGTGACCCAGCATTTT	CASKEVTQHF
TRBV4-1	TRBJ1-4	-	-	TGCGCCAGCAGCCAAGAAGCGGCGGCAAAACTGTTTTTT	CASSQEAAAKLFF
TRBV29-1	TRBJ2-1	-	TRBD2	TGCAGCGTTGAAGCCCCAAGACTAGCGGGAGGGCCGGAGCAGTTCTTC	CSVEAPRLAGGPEQFF
TRBV7-9	TRBJ1-5	-	-	TGTGCCGGCAGCTCATCCAATCAGCCCCAGCATTTT	CAGSSSNQPQHF
TRBV7-2	TRBJ1-5	few	-	TGTGCCAGCAGCCTGCGCCTGGAGAATCAGCCCCAGCATTTT	CASSLRLENQPQHF
TRBV2	TRBJ1-1	-	-	TGTGCCGGAGTCGGGGAAACTGAAGCTTTCTTT	CAGVGETEAFF
TRBV10-3	TRBJ2-7	-	TRBD1	TGTGCCATCAGTGGTGCTGCAGGGGGCACCTACGAGCAGTACTTC	CAISGAAGGTYEQYF